This TCR beta chain was retrieved from a study of beta chain features in type 1 diabetes. Expressed TCRB transcripts got sequenced, as all isolated RNA was reverse transcribed. Measured with immunoSEQ multiplex PCR; TCRdb has only the in-frame clones, and not every one. The data show hundreds of thousands of clones, 14% seen once. Germline CDR1 SGHNT, CDR2 YYREEE (reference sequence). V was shortened by 5 bases and J by 3 bases, with 17 bases between the two germline ends. CDR3 length: 16 amino acids. The receptor was derived from a man in his thirties or forties in good health. This sequence joins TRBV5-4 and TRBJ2-2; D possibly uses TRBD1 or TRBD2 (6 bases each). Sequences were obtained from central memory CD4+ T cells from blood. CDR3 region: CASRRWERGDTGELFF. The CDR3 region has the DNA TGTGCCAGCAGGAGATGGGAGAGGGGGGACACCGGGGAGCTGTTTTTT.